This TCR beta chain was captured by sequencing in a study of CD8 T cells in ankylosing spondylitis. V was clipped by 5 bases and J by 3 bases; unmatched bases: 5. The CDR3 runs 15 residues. Per germline, CDR1 SGDLS and CDR2 YYNGEE. The authors made TCR beta libraries by quantitative 5'-RACE with molecular barcodes. MiXCR, run by TCRdb on the 5' RACE reads, gives a single entry per CDR3 protein. Among 40,000 to 50,000 distinct CDR3 sequences listed, over 3.5% were seen once. This clonotype has at least ten counts. This clonotype was obtained from a female donor with ankylosing spondylitis or in good health (not recorded which). This sequence joins TRBV9 and TRBJ2-1; 10 bases are shared with TRBD1. The source material was blood, either unsorted or a sorted T cell fraction (not recorded which). Here the CDR3 reads CASSQGTGDYNEQFF. CDR3 sequence (DNA): TGTGCCAGCAGTCAGGGGACAGGGGACTACAATGAGCAGTTCTTC.